This T cell receptor beta chain was sequenced during a study of identical twins. Overall study results and limits: Beta clonotypes that were abundant in cord blood contained fewer insertions, a pattern absent from memory repertoires.

TCRdb re-analysed the 5' RACE reads in MiXCR, keeping a single row per CDR3 protein. The table has about 790,000 distinct CDR3 sequences, about 20% seen once. In the case of this clonotype: The antigen is not known.

The CDR3 loop spans 14 amino acids. The V and J ends lost 3 bases and 3 bases respectively, with 10 bases between them. Germline V gives CDR1 SGHRS, CDR2 YFSETQ. This sample was also put to use in a study of T cells expressing NK-cell markers. Per that paper: Where several donors were concerned, these clonotypes also led the CD3+CD56-NKG2C+ fraction.

The origin of this receptor is a woman younger than 35 in good health. The V and J genes are TRBV5-1 and TRBJ1-3; D may be TRBD1 (5 bases). The specimen sequenced was PBMCs. CDR3 DNA: TGCGCCAGCAGCTCTGGGACGGTTGGAAACACCATATATTTT. Translated, it gives CASSSGTVGNTIYF.